These T cell receptor beta chains were read from a single sample in a study of cytomegalovirus exposure and HLA in healthy donors. This table comes from immunoSEQ multiplex PCR, and its TCRdb copy is limited to in-frame clones, with some not included. The sample table includes around 100,000 clones. Sequenced: PBMCs. Receptor source: a woman in her 30s in good health and CMV-seronegative. Each CDR3 is given with its conserved first and last residue. A D gene is named only where the DNA matches it firmly.

J gene,D gene,CDR3 length,V gene,CDR3 protein,CDR3 DNA
TRBJ1-4,NA,14,TRBV2,CASSEDRGSEKLFF,TGTGCCAGCAGTGAAGATAGGGGTAGTGAAAAACTGTTTTTT
TRBJ1-2,NA,15,TRBV13,CASSDSRVGGYGYTF,TGTGCCAGCAGCGACTCCAGGGTAGGGGGCTATGGCTACACCTTC
TRBJ2-3,NA,16,TRBV27,CASTNLGHPNPDTQYF,TGTGCCAGCACTAATTTGGGACACCCGAACCCAGATACGCAGTATTTT
TRBJ2-7,NA,13,TRBV28,CASRESAANEQYF,TGTGCCAGCAGGGAGTCGGCGGCAAACGAGCAGTACTTC
TRBJ2-2,TRBD1,15,TRBV5-4,CASSALGQGVGELFF,TGTGCCAGCAGCGCACTTGGACAGGGGGTCGGGGAGCTGTTTTTT
TRBJ1-3,NA,15,TRBV5-8,CASRERSYSGNTIYF,TGTGCCAGCAGGGAGAGATCCTACTCTGGAAACACCATATATTTT
TRBJ1-5,TRBD1,15,TRBV27,CASSLRQGTGQPQHF,TGTGCCAGCAGTCTCCGACAGGGAACGGGTCAGCCCCAGCATTTT
TRBJ2-1,NA,15,TRBV27,CASTKKDRPYNEQFF,TGTGCCAGCACCAAGAAGGACAGACCCTACAATGAGCAGTTCTTC
TRBJ1-5,NA,14,TRBV19,CATTKGKSNQPQHF,TGTGCCACAACGAAGGGGAAGAGCAATCAGCCCCAGCATTTT
TRBJ1-2,NA,13,TRBV6-1,CASSEGGLTGYTF,TGTGCCAGCAGTGAAGGGGGACTGACTGGCTACACCTTC
TRBJ2-1,NA,15,TRBV6-1,CASRTGTSSYNEQFF,TGTGCCAGCCGGACCGGGACTTCCTCCTACAATGAGCAGTTCTTC